Included here is one T cell receptor (beta chain) sequence, with context. The antigen remains undetermined. The sorted Tregs were CD4+CD25+CD127-/low cells. Regarding the study as a whole: Tumor Treg TCRs overlapped most with tumor naive CD4+ cells. Tumor memory CD4+ T cell TCR gene usage clustered with blood and lymph node memory CD4+ cells and lymph node naive CD4+ cells.

Semi-nested PCR with Nested Universal Primer A followed constant-region reverse priming of full-length variable regions. From the 5' RACE reads, TCRdb called clonotypes with MiXCR, one entry per CDR3 protein. Seen here are roughly 57,000 distinct CDR3 sequences, less than 25% observed once, and the top ten hold 3.2%. This sequence was found in a female donor with breast cancer. The sequenced sample consisted of tumor-infiltrating Tregs sorted from the breast tumor.

CDR3 DNA sequence: TGTGCCAGCAGTGTAGGGGGGAAAGGCTATGGCTACACCTTC. Its translation: CASSVGGKGYGYTF. The chain combines TRBV28 with TRBJ1-2, with a tentative D call TRBD1 (6 bases). Germline loops: CDR1 MDHEN, CDR2 SYDVKM. The CDR3 has 14 residues. Trimming removed 5 bases from V and 4 bases from J, with 14 bases in between.